One sample yielded the 10 T cell receptor beta chains listed below, sequenced in a study of CD4 T cells in relation to SARS-CoV-2 and coronaviruses. Sequenced by immunoSEQ multiplex PCR; TCRdb stores in-frame clones only, minus some. Among around 20,000 clones listed, approximately 77% were seen once. Their recognized antigens are unknown. Before the COVID-19 pandemic, during about 2010-2019, CD4+ T cells were taken from unexposed donors. CD4+ T cells were isolated from the cells after about nine days of culture. Sequenced input: CD4+ T cells from PBMCs, cultured in vitro. The origin of the receptors is a human donor in good health.

About this clone itself: At one end, the junction sequence differs from germline, possibly due to a read error. The chain employs TRBV6-5 and TRBJ1-1, with a tentative D call TRBD1 (5 bases). The V gene's germline CDR1 is MNHEY and CDR2 SVGAGI. This CDR3 has 14 amino acids. CDR3 coding DNA: TGTGCCAGCCTGCAGGGTATCTTGAACACTGAGGCTTTCTTT. Its protein product is CASLQGILNTEAFF.

In this sample, this clone turned up once. The rearrangement joins TRBV21-1 to TRBJ2-5; no check of the table's D call, TRBD2, against the DNA was made. TRBV21-1 constitutes a pseudogene. The CDR3 covers 17 residues. CDR3 in amino acids: CAATFEGKIWVQETQYF. CDR3 coding DNA: TGTGCCGCGACGTTTGAGGGTAAGATCTGGGTCCAAGAGACCCAGTACTTC.

The chain is built from TRBV6-5 and TRBJ2-7; 7 bases are shared with TRBD1. V was clipped by 5 bases and J by 3 bases; unmatched bases: 7. The CDR3 length is 14 residues. The germline V gene has CDR1 MNHEY and CDR2 SVGAGI. For the CDR3, the DNA is TGTGCCAGCAGTCCTGACAGGGAATTCTACGAGCAGTACTTC. Protein sequence: CASSPDREFYEQYF.

This clone appeared a few times. The chain recombines TRBV19 with TRBJ1-1, with D possibly matching TRBD1 (5 bases). This CDR3 has 15 amino acids. Per the germline V gene, CDR1 is LNHDA and CDR2 is SQIVND (reference sequence). The V gene lost 8 bases and the J gene lost 0 bases, with 16 bases spanning the gap. This CDR3 is CASSSQGTMNTEAFF. The CDR3 nucleotides read TGTGCCAGTTCGAGTCAGGGTACCATGAACACTGAAGCTTTCTTT.

This clone was recorded only once. The CDR3 spells CASSIGLGGGETQYF. The CDR3 DNA reads as TGTGCCAGTAGTATTGGTCTCGGGGGAGGGGAGACCCAGTACTTC. V gene TRBV19 combines with J gene TRBJ2-5, with 7 nucleotides matching TRBD2. Unmatched junction bases numbered 9, after V lost 3 bases and J lost 5 bases. This CDR3 comprises 15 residues. Per germline, CDR1 LNHDA and CDR2 SQIVND (reference sequence).

The chain is built from TRBV14 and TRBJ2-1; D is possibly TRBD2 (6 bases). CDR1 SGHDN and CDR2 FVKESK come from the germline V gene. With 3 bases removed from V and 6 bases from J, the gap between germline ends came to 18 bases. The CDR3 is 16 amino acids. The DNA for the CDR3 is TGTGCCAGCAGCCAGAACGGGACCCCAGCGGGCAATGAGCAGTTCTTC. Translating it yields CASSQNGTPAGNEQFF. The complete variable domain, with remaining parts taken from reference TRBV14 and TRBJ2-1, reads EAGVTQFPSHSVIEKGQTVTLRCDPISGHDNLYWYRRVMGKEIKFLLHFVKESKQDESGMPNNRFLAERTGGTYSTLKVQPAELEDSGVYFCASSQNGTPAGNEQFFGPGTRLTVL.

The V call is TRBV7-3, the J call TRBJ2-7; D gene uncertain. The CDR3 contains 13 residues. In germline, CDR1 is SGHTA, CDR2 FQGTGA. The ends were cut back, 0 bases at V and 3 bases at J, with 6 bases in the middle. The CDR3 bases are TGTGCCAGCAGCTTAACGGGGTTCTACGAGCAGTACTTC. Encoded protein: CASSLTGFYEQYF.

The chain has TRBV6-5 and TRBJ2-7; D possibly corresponds to TRBD1 (6 bases). Germline CDR1 reads MNHEY; CDR2 reads SVGAGI. The germline V and J ends were trimmed by 6 bases and 4 bases, with 13 bases remaining between them. The CDR3 has 13 residues. The CDR3 loop reads CASSYGTPYEQYF. For the CDR3, the DNA is TGTGCCAGCAGCTACGGGACACCTTACGAGCAGTACTTC.

The rearrangement links TRBV27 to TRBJ2-1; weak D call: TRBD1 (6 bases). Germline CDR1 reads MNHEY; CDR2 reads SMNVEV (reference sequence). Trimming took 3 bases from V and 6 from J, leaving 21 bases between them. This CDR3 comprises 17 residues. CDR3 DNA sequence: TGTGCCAGCAGTTTTGGGTCAGGGGCCCCAAAGGCCAATGAGCAGTTCTTC. Amino acids: CASSFGSGAPKANEQFF.

This clone was counted between two and nine times. The chain employs TRBV30 and TRBJ1-2, with unresolved D. The CDR3 is made up of 13 amino acids. V was shortened by 0 bases and J by 4 bases, with 9 bases between the two germline ends. Per germline, CDR1 GTSNPN and CDR2 SVGIG (reference sequence). CDR3 bases: TGTGCCTGGAGTGTATATAGGAGCTATGGCTACACCTTC. Translation gives CAWSVYRSYGYTF.